The next 32 T cell receptor beta chains were all read from a single sample in a study of T cells in localized non-small cell lung cancer. Sequenced by immunoSEQ multiplex PCR; TCRdb stores in-frame clones only, minus some. The table includes thousands of clones, 25% detected once. The material sequenced was lung tumor tissue, taken before any cancer treatment. The receptors were gathered from a male donor at least 60 years old with stage I lung adenocarcinoma.

This clone was seen a few times. The rearrangement joins TRBV18 to TRBJ1-5; tentative D call: TRBD1 (5 bases). Germline values: CDR1 KGHSH, CDR2 LQKENI. Between the trimmed V and J ends, which lost 3 bases and 4 bases, there was a span of 10 bases. The CDR3 is 14 amino acids. The CDR3 loop is CASSPDSTNQPQHF. DNA for the CDR3: TGTGCCAGCTCACCCGACAGTACAAATCAGCCCCAGCATTTT. Looking up the rest from reference TRBV18 and TRBJ1-5 gives the full variable domain: NAGVMQNPRHLVRRRGQEARLRCSPMKGHSHVYWYRQLPEEGLKFMVYLQKENIIDESGMPKERFSAEFPKEGPSILRIQQVVRGDSAAYFCASSPDSTNQPQHFGDGTRLSIL.

The genes are TRBV23-1 and TRBJ1-6; D call uncertain. TRBV23-1 qualifies as an ORF whose function is uncertain. Trimming removed 6 bases from V and 6 bases from J, with 21 bases in between. The CDR3 is 17 residues long. The CDR3 nucleotides read TGCGCCAGCAGCCAAGATCGGGTACCCCCTCTTAATTCACCCCTCCACTTT. Translation: CASSQDRVPPLNSPLHF.

The chain combines TRBV29-1 with TRBJ2-5; D is perhaps TRBD1 or TRBD2 (5 bases each). V gave up 0 bases and J gave up 2 bases, with 22 bases separating them. Germline V gene sequence: CDR1 SQVTM, CDR2 ANQGSEA. The CDR3 totals 18 residues. CDR3 region: CSVEEVGADLGAQETQYF. The DNA for the CDR3 is TGCAGCGTTGAAGAGGTTGGAGCGGATCTAGGGGCTCAAGAGACCCAGTACTTC.

The chain combines TRBV6-8 with TRBJ2-1; no reliable D call. The length of the CDR3 is 15 residues. The V end lost 2 bases, the J end lost 6 bases, and 14 bases lay between the germline ends. Germline V gene sequence: CDR1 MNHGY, CDR2 SAAAGT. This CDR3 reads CASSYRVKPPNEQFF. The CDR3 region has the DNA TGTGCCAGCAGTTACCGGGTGAAACCTCCCAATGAGCAGTTCTTC.

There are a few counts of this clone. The chain uses TRBV9 and TRBJ2-4; possible D gene TRBD2, 5 bases. The CDR3 runs to 18 residues. In germline, CDR1 is SGDLS, CDR2 YYNGEE. Deletions cut 5 bases from V and 0 bases from J, with 21 bases between. DNA of the CDR3: TGTGCCAGCAGTTGGGGAGACCGGGCCAAGTTAGCCAAAAACATTCAGTACTTC. This sequence encodes CASSWGDRAKLAKNIQYF.

The genes are TRBV19 and TRBJ2-3; D unresolved. The V and J ends lost 3 bases and 9 bases respectively, with 13 bases between them. This CDR3 region has 13 residues. Germline-derived CDR1 and CDR2 are LNHDA and SQIVND (reference sequence). The CDR3 sequence: CASSIVQPPTQYF. The CDR3 DNA follows: TGTGCCAGTAGTATCGTCCAACCCCCCACGCAGTATTTT.

This clone is categorized as medium-sized. The chain combines TRBV11-3 with TRBJ2-7; D is unresolved. V was trimmed by 7 bases and J by 7 bases, leaving 23 bases between them. Germline V gene sequence: CDR1 SGHNT, CDR2 YENEEA. This CDR3 comprises 15 residues. The CDR3 DNA is TGTGCCAGCACCCCAGGACCCGAGGAAGGCCGGGAGCAGTACTTC. It translates to CASTPGPEEGREQYF.

V usage is TRBV7-5 and J usage is TRBJ1-2; the table's TRBD1 call for D was not verified on the DNA. TRBV7-5 is a documented pseudogene. The CDR3 loop spans 16 amino acids. The CDR3 nucleotides are TGTGTCAGAAGCTTAGTTAGAAACAGGGTAATTCTTGGCTACACCTTC. This encodes CVRSLVRNRVILGYTF.

The rearrangement joins TRBV29-1 to TRBJ2-7; D gene ambiguous. The V end was cut by 5 bases, the J end by 0 bases, with 11 bases between. Germline CDR1 is SQVTM and CDR2 is ANQGSEA. The CDR3 length is 13 residues. The CDR3, as DNA: TGCAGCGTTCTGCCCCCGAGCTCCTACGAGCAGTACTTC. Residues: CSVLPPSSYEQYF.

This clone is medium-sized within its sample. CDR3 in amino acids: CASSLGGQGTRNTEAFF. CDR3 coding DNA: TGTGCCAGCAGCTTAGGGGGACAGGGGACGAGGAACACTGAAGCTTTCTTT. V and J are TRBV11-3 and TRBJ1-1; 10 bases map to TRBD1. V shed 1 base, J shed 1 base, and the junction held 6 bases outside the gene matches. Germline V gene lookup returns CDR1 SGHNT and CDR2 YENEEA. The CDR3 has 17 amino acids.

The rearrangement links TRBV6-8 to TRBJ1-5; D is perhaps TRBD1 (5 bases). The germline V gene encodes CDR1 MNHGY and CDR2 SAAAGT. This CDR3 spans 13 amino acids. The V gene lost 2 bases and the J gene lost 6 bases, with 8 bases spanning the gap. CDR3 coding DNA: TGTGCCAGCAGTTACCCCAGGGTTCAGCCCCAGCATTTT. It translates to CASSYPRVQPQHF.

By share, this clone ranks as medium-sized (0.01 to 0.1%). This chain uses TRBV11-3 with TRBJ1-3, with 7 bases matching TRBD1. Germline trimming cut 3 bases from V and 1 base from J; bases unmatched to any gene: 9. Germline V gene sequence: CDR1 SGHNT, CDR2 YENEEA. The CDR3 runs 17 residues. The CDR3 spells CASSLELRGHSGNTIYF. CDR3 in DNA: TGTGCCAGCAGCTTGGAGTTGAGGGGGCATTCTGGAAACACCATATATTTT.

This clone has just a few counts. This sequence joins TRBV6-8 and TRBJ1-4; D may be TRBD1 (6 bases). Trimming took off 4 bases at V and 7 bases at J, with 22 bases between the two ends. Per germline, CDR1 MNHGY and CDR2 SAAAGT. The CDR3 is 17 residues long. The CDR3 region is CASSWGTFRSGVEKLFF. For the CDR3, the DNA is TGTGCCAGCAGTTGGGGGACATTTCGGAGTGGAGTTGAAAAACTGTTTTTT.

This rearrangement joins TRBV2 to TRBJ2-1, with 10 bases matching TRBD2. CDR3 length: 17 residues. Looked up from germline, CDR1 is SNHLY and CDR2 is FYNNEI. The trim removed 6 bases at V and 13 bases at J, leaving 21 bases unmatched. CDR3 sequence (DNA): TGTGCCAGCAGCGTAGCTGCTCTATCGAGCGGGGGGGCGAAACAGTTCTTC. Translated, it gives CASSVAALSSGGAKQFF.

This clone was counted between two and nine times. This chain connects TRBV6-8 to TRBJ1-2, with D perhaps TRBD1 (5 bases). Deletions cut 2 bases from V and 5 bases from J, with 12 bases between. The CDR3 has 14 residues. CDR1 is MNHGY and CDR2 is SAAAGT in the germline V gene. The CDR3 here is CASSYDESGYGYTF. The CDR3 DNA sequence: TGTGCCAGCAGTTACGACGAGTCAGGGTATGGCTACACCTTC.

This chain uses TRBV19 with TRBJ1-5; 7 nucleotides line up with TRBD1. This CDR3 region has 16 residues. The V gene end was trimmed by 2 bases and the J gene end by 0 bases; junction bases not matched to a gene: 4. The V gene's germline CDR1 is LNHDA and CDR2 SQIVND (reference sequence). The CDR3 loop reads CASSIPGGYSNQPQHF. CDR3 sequence (DNA): TGTGCCAGTAGTATACCAGGGGGGTATAGCAATCAGCCCCAGCATTTT.

This clone turned up a few times. This chain joins TRBV6-8 and TRBJ1-2, with TRBD1 matching over 7 bases. CDR1 and CDR2 (germline): MNHGY, SAAAGT. V was pared by 6 bases and J by 8 bases, with 9 bases of the junction left unmatched. CDR3 length equals 13 residues. Here the CDR3 DNA reads TGTGCCAGCAGACCAGACAGGGTAATGGGCTACACCTTC. Protein product: CASRPDRVMGYTF.

This clone was observed a handful of times. This chain joins TRBV11-3 and TRBJ2-1, with 10 nucleotides matching TRBD2. CDR1 is SGHNT, CDR2 YENEEA, per germline. J lost 1 base, V lost 6 bases, and 6 bases had no gene match. The CDR3 length is 16 residues. CDR3 DNA: TGTGCCAGCAGACGTAGCGGGGGGCATTCCTACAATGAGCAGTTCTTC. Protein sequence: CASRRSGGHSYNEQFF.

DNA of the CDR3: TGTGCCACCAGCAGAGATCCCGGGTCGGGGGGATATGAAAAACTGTTTTTT. Translating gives CATSRDPGSGGYEKLFF. The chain recombines TRBV15 with TRBJ1-4; possible D gene TRBD1, 5 bases. The ends were cut back, 0 bases at V and 6 bases at J, with 17 bases in the middle. Per the germline V gene, CDR1 is LNHNV and CDR2 is YYDKDF (reference sequence). The CDR3 is 17 amino acids.

In this sample, this clone turned up a few times. The chain is built from TRBV5-1 and TRBJ1-4, with D perhaps TRBD1 (6 bases). The length of the CDR3 is 15 residues. The V and J ends lost 1 base and 7 bases respectively, with 14 bases between them. Per the germline V gene, CDR1 is SGHRS and CDR2 is YFSETQ. DNA of the CDR3: TGCGCCAGCAGCTTGAAGGACAGTATAGGTGAAAAACTGTTTTTT. Amino acids: CASSLKDSIGEKLFF. Full variable domain (missing parts from reference TRBV5-1 and TRBJ1-4): KAGVTQTPRYLIKTRGQQVTLSCSPISGHRSVSWYQQTPGQGLQFLFEYFSETQRNKGNFPGRFSGRQFSNSRSEMNVSTLELGDSALYLCASSLKDSIGEKLFFGSGTQLSVL.

The gene calls are TRBV28 and TRBJ1-1; D may be TRBD1 (6 bases). Trimming took 5 bases from V and 8 from J, leaving 12 bases between them. The CDR3 has 12 amino acids. Germline CDR1 and CDR2: MDHEN and SYDVKM. The CDR3 reads CASSLQTGEAFF. In nucleotides, the CDR3 is TGTGCCAGCAGTCTACAGACAGGAGAAGCTTTCTTT.

V gene TRBV14 combines with J gene TRBJ1-1, with unresolved D. Deletions cut 5 bases from V and 0 bases from J, with 7 bases between. Germline-derived CDR1 and CDR2 are SGHDN and FVKESK. This CDR3 has 13 residues. The CDR3 loop reads CASSTTVNTEAFF. In DNA form, the CDR3 reads TGTGCCAGCAGCACGACGGTGAACACTGAAGCTTTCTTT.

This CDR3 is CASSPPRGQYQETQYF. For the CDR3, the DNA is TGTGCCAGCTCACCGCCGCGGGGGCAGTACCAAGAGACCCAGTACTTC. The V call is TRBV18, the J call TRBJ2-5; D may be TRBD2 (7 bases). CDR1 and CDR2 (germline): KGHSH, LQKENI. The V end lost 3 bases, the J end lost 0 bases, and 14 bases lay between the germline ends. The CDR3 is 16 residues long.

The genes are TRBV4-2 and TRBJ1-1, with D tentatively TRBD1 (6 bases). In germline, CDR1 is LGHNA, CDR2 YNFKEQ. V lost 2 bases, J lost 1 base, and 14 bases lay in between. CDR3 length: 16 amino acids. CDR3 coding DNA: TGTGCCAGCAGCCAACATGAAACAGGGAAGAACACTGAAGCTTTCTTT. It encodes CASSQHETGKNTEAFF.

The rearrangement links TRBV28 to TRBJ2-6, with D possibly being TRBD1 (5 bases). CDR3 length equals 14 residues. The germline gives CDR1 MDHEN, CDR2 SYDVKM. The V end was cut by 5 bases, the J end by 2 bases, with 7 bases between. Here the CDR3 reads CASSPGPGANVLTF. The CDR3, as DNA: TGTGCCAGCAGTCCAGGGCCTGGGGCCAACGTCCTGACTTTC.

This clone occurred once. The chain carries TRBV18 and TRBJ2-3; TRBD1 might be the D (5 bases). The V end was cut by 3 bases, the J end by 0 bases, with 10 bases between. This CDR3 is 15 amino acids long. From germline, CDR1 is KGHSH and CDR2 LQKENI. The CDR3 protein is CASSPREASTDTQYF. The DNA of the CDR3 is TGTGCCAGCTCACCCAGGGAAGCTAGCACAGATACGCAGTATTTT.

V usage is TRBV18 and J usage is TRBJ1-5; TRBD1 might be the D (5 bases). CDR3 length: 13 residues. Germline V gene lookup returns CDR1 KGHSH and CDR2 LQKENI. Trimming shortened V by 6 bases and J by 5 bases, and 11 bases separated the two germline ends. The CDR3 nucleotides read TGTGCCAGCTCCGACAGTCTGGATCAGCCCCAGCATTTT. Translation gives CASSDSLDQPQHF.

V and J are TRBV19 and TRBJ2-7, with a possible D match to TRBD1 (6 bases). The germline V gene encodes CDR1 LNHDA and CDR2 SQIVND (reference sequence). Trimming left V 3 bases short and J 6 bases short, with 12 bases between. The CDR3 runs to 13 residues. CDR3 in DNA: TGTGCCAGTAGTATGCGCCAGGGGTTCGAGCAGTACTTC. Translation gives CASSMRQGFEQYF.

This clone was counted between two and nine times. The rearrangement links TRBV9 to TRBJ1-2; 10 nucleotides line up with TRBD1. The CDR3 length is 14 residues. Germline CDR1 reads SGDLS; CDR2 reads YYNGEE. Germline trimming cut 1 base from V and 8 bases from J; bases unmatched to any gene: 5. The CDR3 region is CASSVPGQGTGYTF. CDR3 nucleotides: TGTGCCAGCAGCGTACCGGGACAGGGGACCGGCTACACCTTC.

This rearrangement joins TRBV5-1 to TRBJ2-3; a possible D gene is TRBD2 (6 bases). This CDR3 contains 14 residues. Germline values: CDR1 SGHRS, CDR2 YFSETQ. V was shortened by 7 bases and J by 2 bases, with 14 bases between the two germline ends. CDR3 nucleotides: TGCGCCAGCTCGGGGGACTCCTACACAGATACGCAGTATTTT. Translated: CASSGDSYTDTQYF.

This clone was seen more than once but under ten times. The chain uses TRBV19 and TRBJ2-2; 7 bases agree with TRBD1. Germline V gene lookup returns CDR1 LNHDA and CDR2 SQIVND (reference sequence). This CDR3 region has 17 residues. Losses at the gene ends were 2 bases for V and 4 bases for J; bases not matched to a gene: 10. The DNA for the CDR3 is TGTGCCAGTAGTATATCCCCGGGACAGTGGAGCACCGGGGAGCTGTTTTTT. It codes for CASSISPGQWSTGELFF.

The rearrangement links TRBV1 to TRBJ2-5; the table assigns TRBD2, which was not confirmed against the DNA. TRBV1 is a pseudogene. The CDR3 extends over 13 amino acids. Here the CDR3 reads CASSPSLKETQYF. The CDR3 DNA reads as TGCGCCAGCAGCCCAAGCCTCAAGGAGACCCAGTACTTC.